This TCR beta chain came from a study of shared T cell receptors in the human thymus. The protocol was immunoSEQ multiplex PCR, while the TCRdb copy is restricted to in-frame clones and leaves out a portion. The data show 630,000 or so clones, about 89% seen once. This sample was also put to use in a study of human thymus T cells. This second study says: Both thymic and peripheral blood repertoires showed apparently biased V and J usage.

Sequencing was done on a sample of thymocytes. The receptor comes from a boy under two years old with a congenital heart defect.

The CDR3 DNA reads TGTGCCAGCAGCCCCAGCGGGGGGGCGAACGAGCAGTACTTC. It yields the protein CASSPSGGANEQYF. The chain combines TRBV5-6 with TRBJ2-7, with TRBD2 matching over 10 bases. V lost 4 bases, J lost 5 bases, and 6 bases stayed unmatched. CDR3 size: 14 residues. The germline gives CDR1 SGHDT, CDR2 YYEEEE.